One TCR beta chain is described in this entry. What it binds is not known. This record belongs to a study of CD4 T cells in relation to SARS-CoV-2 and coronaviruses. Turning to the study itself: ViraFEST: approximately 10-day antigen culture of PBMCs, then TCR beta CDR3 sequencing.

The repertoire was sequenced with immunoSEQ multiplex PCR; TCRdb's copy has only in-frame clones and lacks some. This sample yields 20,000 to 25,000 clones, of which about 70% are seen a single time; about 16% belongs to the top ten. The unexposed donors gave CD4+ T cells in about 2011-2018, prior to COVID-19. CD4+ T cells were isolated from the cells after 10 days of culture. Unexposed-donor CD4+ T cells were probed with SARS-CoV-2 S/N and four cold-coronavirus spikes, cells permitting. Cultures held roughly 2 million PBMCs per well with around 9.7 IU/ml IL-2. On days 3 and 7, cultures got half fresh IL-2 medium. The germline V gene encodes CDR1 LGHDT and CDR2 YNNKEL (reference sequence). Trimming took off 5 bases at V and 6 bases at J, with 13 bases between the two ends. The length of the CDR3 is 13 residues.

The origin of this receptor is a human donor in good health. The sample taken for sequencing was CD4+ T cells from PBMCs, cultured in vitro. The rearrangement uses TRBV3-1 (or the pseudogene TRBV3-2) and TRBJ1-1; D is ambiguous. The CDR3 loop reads CASSTPRVAEAFF. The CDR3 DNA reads TGTGCCAGCAGCACCCCGCGGGTTGCTGAAGCTTTCTTT.